This TCR beta chain was sequenced during a study of blood T cells in healthy people across ages. Study-wide results and limits: PBMCs went unsorted, and a conclusive naive versus antigen-experienced comparison was therefore prevented. Age showed a roughly linear inverse relationship with TCR beta diversity per million T cells.

A few counts support this clonotype. Its matching antigen is unknown. PCR was performed a second time for about 7 to 12 cycles using a sample-barcoded 5' primer and a J-beta primer mix. CDR3-containing paired-end reads numbering at least 2.5 million came from each sample. Via MiXCR, TCRdb re-called the 5' RACE reads, giving one row per CDR3 protein. The sample comprises about 640,000 distinct CDR3 sequences, around two fifths of which are singletons, and roughly 30% rests with the top ten. Germline V gene sequence: CDR1 MNHEY, CDR2 SVGEGT. The CDR3 is 14 amino acids. Trimming took 10 bases from V and 6 from J, leaving 20 bases between them.

The chain couples TRBV6-2 or TRBV6-3 to TRBJ2-3; a weak D match, TRBD1 (7 bases). This TCR came from a man older than 75 in good health. Sequenced sample: blood. The CDR3 DNA reads as TGTGCCACCCAGGGGGACTCCGCTCGGGATACGCAGTATTTT. This encodes CATQGDSARDTQYF.